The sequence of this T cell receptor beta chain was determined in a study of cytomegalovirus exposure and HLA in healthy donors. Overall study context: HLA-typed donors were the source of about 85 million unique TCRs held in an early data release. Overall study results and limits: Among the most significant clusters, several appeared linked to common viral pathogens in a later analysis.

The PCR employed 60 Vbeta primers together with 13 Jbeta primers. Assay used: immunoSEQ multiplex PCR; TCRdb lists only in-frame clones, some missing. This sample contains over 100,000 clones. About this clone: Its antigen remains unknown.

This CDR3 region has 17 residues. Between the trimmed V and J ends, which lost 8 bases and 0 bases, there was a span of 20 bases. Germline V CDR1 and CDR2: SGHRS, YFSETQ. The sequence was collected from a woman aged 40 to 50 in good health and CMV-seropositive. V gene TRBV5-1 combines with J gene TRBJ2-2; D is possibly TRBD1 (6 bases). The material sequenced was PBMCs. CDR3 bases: TGCGCCAGTGGTAGAACAGGGCTGGAAGCGAACACCGGGGAGCTGTTTTTT. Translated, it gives CASGRTGLEANTGELFF.